The 21 T cell receptor beta chains below were found in one sample sequenced in a study of T cells in women clearing cervical HPV infection. Profiled with immunoSEQ multiplex PCR; TCRdb holds only in-frame clones, not every one. Its table lists around 39,000 clones. Sequences were obtained from blood buffy coat. Receptors originate from a woman aged 18 to 69 with a cervical HPV16 infection that either progressed to CIN3+ or cleared (not recorded which).

Concerning this clone itself: The CDR3 is cut off 3 residues early in the read; its end comes from the germline J gene. V gene TRBV7-9 combines with J gene TRBJ2-6, with D perhaps TRBD2 (5 bases). The CDR3 is 15 amino acids. V lost 4 bases to trimming and J lost 4 bases, with 11 bases between them. Germline V gene sequence: CDR1 SEHNR, CDR2 FQNEAQ (reference sequence). This chain's CDR3 is CASSSGLAGANVLTF. Incomplete CDR3 DNA: TGTGCCAGCAGCTCGGGGTTGGCCGGGGCCAACGTC.

Regarding this clone: Read data end 3 residues before the CDR3 end; the end is taken from the germline J gene. J is TRBJ1-4 and V is TRBV20-1, with TRBD1 identical over 8 bases. The CDR3 is 15 residues long. Trimming took 2 bases from V and 7 from J; bases not matched to a gene: 9. Germline V gene sequence: CDR1 DFQATT, CDR2 SNEGSKA (reference sequence). The CDR3 loop reads CSARPIQGAGEKLFF. The part of the CDR3 DNA that was read is TGCAGTGCTAGACCTATTCAGGGGGCCGGTGAAAAA.

With regard to this clone: Coverage ceases 3 residues before the CDR3 finishes, and the germline J gene fills in the end. The chain is built from TRBV19 and TRBJ2-1, with TRBD2 identical over 15 bases. The CDR3 contains 16 residues. CDR1 and CDR2 (germline): LNHDA, SQIVND (reference sequence). With 2 bases clipped from V and 7 bases from J, the junction kept 3 bases outside the gene matches. The CDR3 sequence is CASSISGTSGRNEQFF. The DNA read from the CDR3 is TGTGCCAGTAGTATATCTGGGACTAGCGGGAGGAATGAG. Full variable domain (rest looked up from reference TRBV19 and TRBJ2-1): DGGITQSPKYLFRKEGQNVTLSCEQNLNHDAMYWYRQDPGQGLRLIYYSQIVNDFQKGDIAEGYSVSREKKESFPLTVTSAQKNPTAFYLCASSISGTSGRNEQFFGPGTRLTVL.

In regard to this clone: The missing CDR3 end, 3 residues past where the read stops, is filled in from the germline J gene. The chain is built from TRBV19 and TRBJ1-2, with 9 bases lining up with TRBD1. In germline, CDR1 is LNHDA, CDR2 SQIVND (reference sequence). The CDR3 length is 13 residues. V lost 7 bases, J lost 5 bases, and 5 bases stayed unmatched. The covered CDR3 bases are TGTGCCAGTACCTGGGACAGGGCTTATGGC. Translation: CASTWDRAYG. The complete CDR3 protein is CASTWDRAYGYTF.

A word on this clone: The CDR3 is cut off 3 residues early in the read; its end comes from the germline J gene. This rearrangement joins TRBV18 to TRBJ2-2; 11 bases agree with TRBD2. With V trimmed by 4 bases and J by 6 bases, 7 bases remained unmatched. CDR3 size: 16 residues. CDR1 and CDR2 from the germline V gene are KGHSH and LQKENI. The CDR3 bases that were read are TGTGCCAGCTCACTCCAGGAACTAGCGGGAGCCGGGGAG. This codes for CASSLQELAGAGE. The CDR3, in full, reads CASSLQELAGAGELFF.

CDR3 DNA, as far as it was read: TGTGCCAGCAGTCCGGGACAGCTCACTGAA. It codes for CASSPGQLTE. The entire CDR3 is CASSPGQLTEAFF. The chain has TRBV27 and TRBJ1-1; 7 nucleotides align to TRBD1. The read falls 3 residues short of the CDR3 end, and the missing part is taken from the germline J gene. Germline CDR1 is MNHEY and CDR2 is SMNVEV (reference sequence). Trimming removed 5 bases from V and 4 bases from J; junction bases left unmatched: 4. CDR3 length: 13 amino acids.

Regarding this clone: The read ends 3 residues shy of where the CDR3 ends; the end is completed using the germline J gene. The chain is built from TRBV19 and TRBJ1-5; D remains unclear. The V end lost 5 bases, the J end lost 0 bases, and 17 bases lay between the germline ends. The CDR3 consists of 17 residues. Germline V gene lookup returns CDR1 LNHDA and CDR2 SQIVND (reference sequence). CDR3: CASSPWAFQDSNQPQHF. Partial CDR3 DNA: TGTGCCAGTAGTCCGTGGGCCTTCCAAGATAGCAATCAGCCC.

A word on this clone: The read falls 3 residues short of the CDR3 end, and the missing part is taken from the germline J gene. The chain employs TRBV4-2 and TRBJ2-7; D perhaps matches TRBD2 (6 bases). CDR1 and CDR2 (germline): LGHNA, YNFKEQ. This CDR3 has 17 residues. V was trimmed by 1 base and J by 0 bases, leaving 16 bases between them. The CDR3 region is CASSQVSSASVSYEQYF. The CDR3 DNA, read in part, is TGTGCCAGCAGCCAAGTCTCTTCGGCTAGCGTCTCCTACGAG.

On this clone itself: The read gets to within 3 residues of the CDR3 end, and the germline J gene fills in the rest. This chain links TRBV10-3 with TRBJ2-3, with a weak D call TRBD1 (5 bases). The ends were cut back, 0 bases at V and 2 bases at J, with 12 bases in the middle. There are 16 residues in the CDR3. Germline-derived CDR1 and CDR2 are ENHRY and SYGVKD. CDR3 sequence: CAISESLSTATDTQYF. The part of the CDR3 DNA that was read is TGTGCCATCAGTGAGTCCTTGTCGACAGCCACAGATACG.

About this clone: The read is 3 residues too short to cover the CDR3 end, so that end is filled in from the germline J gene. The chain employs TRBV30 and TRBJ1-6; D is unclear. CDR1 and CDR2 from the germline V gene are GTSNPN and SVGIG (reference sequence). V lost 2 bases and J 9 bases, leaving 17 bases between the germline ends. CDR3 length: 15 residues. The covered CDR3 bases are TGTGCCTGGAGTCTAAAGGGTGGAAAAGCTTCACCC. Protein product: CAWSLKGGKASP. The full-length CDR3 reads as CAWSLKGGKASPLHF.

As concerns this clone: With the read ending 3 residues before the CDR3 end, the germline J gene is used to fill in that end. This sequence joins TRBV20-1 and TRBJ2-1, with TRBD2 identical over 9 bases. Germline V gene data show CDR1 as DFQATT and CDR2 as SNEGSKA (reference sequence). The CDR3 covers 16 residues. The V and J ends lost 3 bases and 2 bases, in that order; junction bases with no gene match: 8. The CDR3 loop is CSARIVLAGTYNEQFF. CDR3 bases read: TGCAGTGCTAGGATCGTTCTAGCGGGGACCTACAATGAG.

In the case of this clone: The observed sequence ends 3 residues before the CDR3 terminus, with the missing tail filled in from the germline J gene. V gene TRBV13 combines with J gene TRBJ2-1; 8 bases fit TRBD1. V was clipped by 3 bases and J by 9 bases; unmatched bases: 10. Per the germline V gene, CDR1 is PRHDT and CDR2 is FYEKMQ (reference sequence). This CDR3 comprises 15 residues. CDR3 region: CASSLTGAGVGEQFF. Incomplete CDR3 DNA: TGTGCCAGCAGCTTGACAGGGGCCGGAGTAGGTGAG.

With respect to this clone: The CDR3 end falls 3 residues outside the read, so it is completed with the germline J gene. The V gene is TRBV20-1, the J gene TRBJ2-1, with 7 bases fitting TRBD2. Germline trimming cut 1 base from V and 1 base from J; bases unmatched to any gene: 13. Germline CDR1 reads DFQATT; CDR2 reads SNEGSKA (reference sequence). The CDR3 covers 18 residues. The CDR3 here is CSARVAGESGDSYNEQFF. The CDR3 bases that were read are TGCAGTGCTAGAGTTGCCGGTGAAAGCGGGGATTCCTACAATGAG.

With regard to this clone: The read finishes 3 residues shy of the CDR3 end, and the germline J gene is used to complete it. The V call is TRBV5-8, the J call TRBJ2-7, with 7 bases matching TRBD2. The trim removed 1 base at V and 0 bases at J, leaving 4 bases unmatched. Germline loops: CDR1 SGHTS, CDR2 YDEGEE. The length of the CDR3 is 15 residues. The CDR3 DNA, read in part, is TGTGCCAGCAGCTTGCGTCCTAGCGGCTCCTACGAG. Its protein product is CASSLRPSGSYE. The CDR3 in its entirety is CASSLRPSGSYEQYF.

To note about this clone: The read ends 3 residues early relative to the CDR3; the germline J gene fills the gap. The chain links TRBV5-1 to TRBJ2-3; a possible D gene is TRBD1 (6 bases). Trimming stripped 4 bases from V and 4 bases from J, with 16 bases between. The CDR3 sequence is 15 residues long. The germline gives CDR1 SGHRS, CDR2 YFSETQ. The CDR3 sequence is CASSTGPRFADTQYF. The DNA read from the CDR3 is TGCGCCAGCAGCACAGGGCCCCGGTTCGCAGATACG.

A note on this clone: The read ends 3 residues early relative to the CDR3; the germline J gene fills the gap. V and J are TRBV20-1 and TRBJ2-5; weak D call: TRBD1 (5 bases). Germline CDR1 DFQATT, CDR2 SNEGSKA (reference sequence). Trimming left V 1 base short and J 1 base short, with 10 bases between. The CDR3 has 14 residues. The CDR3 protein is CSARVPRAQETQYF. The CDR3 bases that were read are TGCAGTGCTAGAGTTCCCAGGGCCCAAGAGACC.

Concerning this clone itself: The CDR3 end is not reached by the read, which stops 3 residues before it; the germline J gene fills it in. The chain carries TRBV7-9 and TRBJ2-2, with D possibly TRBD2 on 6 matching bases. The CDR3 is 15 amino acids. The germline V and J ends were trimmed by 3 bases and 10 bases, with 18 bases remaining between them. Germline lookup yields CDR1 SEHNR and CDR2 FQNEAQ (reference sequence). The CDR3 is CASSFLSGSGPELFF. Incomplete CDR3 DNA: TGTGCCAGCAGCTTCCTCAGCGGGTCGGGCCCGGAG.

Concerning this clone itself: The missing CDR3 end, 3 residues past where the read stops, is filled in from the germline J gene. The J gene is TRBJ1-1, the V gene TRBV29-1; D unresolved. The ends were cut back, 5 bases at V and 2 bases at J, with 3 bases in the middle. CDR3 length: 10 amino acids. From germline, CDR1 is SQVTM and CDR2 ANQGSEA. The CDR3 DNA, read in part, is TGCAGCGTTATAAACACTGAA. Its translation is CSVINTE. The complete CDR3 sequence is CSVINTEAFF.

A remark on this clone: The sequence runs out 3 residues before the end of the CDR3; the remainder is reconstructed from the germline J gene. This sequence joins TRBV19 and TRBJ2-5; 8 nucleotides line up with TRBD2. Germline V gives CDR1 LNHDA, CDR2 SQIVND (reference sequence). This CDR3 spans 16 amino acids. The trim removed 2 bases at V and 2 bases at J, leaving 7 bases unmatched. CDR3 residues: CASSILPGRGQETQYF. The covered CDR3 bases are TGTGCCAGTAGTATACTACCCGGGAGGGGGCAAGAGACC.

About this clone: The read finishes 3 residues shy of the CDR3 end, and the germline J gene is used to complete it. This chain connects TRBV7-8 to TRBJ1-1; no definite D call. Trimming cost V 1 base and J 1 base, with 7 bases left between them. The CDR3 is made up of 14 amino acids. Germline V gene data show CDR1 as SGHVS and CDR2 as FQNEAQ. The CDR3 region is CASSLVAENTEAFF. CDR3 DNA, as far as it was read: TGTGCCAGCAGCTTAGTTGCGGAGAACACTGAA.

In regard to this clone: The read terminates 3 residues before the CDR3 end, so the remaining end is supplied by the germline J gene. This sequence joins TRBV2 and TRBJ1-4; TRBD1 might be the D (5 bases). The CDR3 contains 15 residues. Germline V lookup: CDR1 SNHLY, CDR2 FYNNEI. CDR3 region: CASSVQGPNNSPLFF. CDR3 bases read: TGTGCCAGCAGTGTTCAGGGTCCGAATAATTCACCA.